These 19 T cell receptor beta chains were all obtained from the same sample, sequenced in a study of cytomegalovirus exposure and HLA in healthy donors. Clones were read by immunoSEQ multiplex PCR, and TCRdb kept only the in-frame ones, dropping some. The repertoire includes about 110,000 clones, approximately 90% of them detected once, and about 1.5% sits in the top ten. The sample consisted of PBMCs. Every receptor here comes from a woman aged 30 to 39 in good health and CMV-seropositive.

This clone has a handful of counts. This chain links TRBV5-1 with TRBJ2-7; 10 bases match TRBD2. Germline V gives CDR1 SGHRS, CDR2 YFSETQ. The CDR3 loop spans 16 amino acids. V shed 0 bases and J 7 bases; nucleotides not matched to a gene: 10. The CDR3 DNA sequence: TGCGCCAGCAGCTTGGAAACTAGCGGGATAGGCCGGGAGCAGTACTTC. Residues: CASSLETSGIGREQYF. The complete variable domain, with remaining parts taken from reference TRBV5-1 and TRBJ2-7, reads KAGVTQTPRYLIKTRGQQVTLSCSPISGHRSVSWYQQTPGQGLQFLFEYFSETQRNKGNFPGRFSGRQFSNSRSEMNVSTLELGDSALYLCASSLETSGIGREQYFGPGTRLTVT.

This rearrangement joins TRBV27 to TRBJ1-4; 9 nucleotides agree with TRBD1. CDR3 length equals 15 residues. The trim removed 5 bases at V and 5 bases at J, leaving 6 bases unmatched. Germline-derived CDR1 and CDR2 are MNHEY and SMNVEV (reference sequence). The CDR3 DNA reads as TGTGCCAGCAGTGTGTCCGGGACAGGGAATGAAAAACTGTTTTTT. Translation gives CASSVSGTGNEKLFF. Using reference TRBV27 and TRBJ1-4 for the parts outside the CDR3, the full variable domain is EAQVTQNPRYLITVTGKKLTVTCSQNMNHEYMSWYRQDPGLGLRQIYYSMNVEVTDKGDVPEGYKVSRKEKRNFPLILESPSPNQTSLYFCASSVSGTGNEKLFFGSGTQLSVL.

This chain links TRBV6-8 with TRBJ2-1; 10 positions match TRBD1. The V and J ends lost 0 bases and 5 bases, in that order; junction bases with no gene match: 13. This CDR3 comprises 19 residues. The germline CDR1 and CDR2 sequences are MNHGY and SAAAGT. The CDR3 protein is CASSYSKAKGTGVHNEQFF. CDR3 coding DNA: TGTGCCAGCAGTTACTCGAAAGCAAAGGGGACAGGGGTCCACAATGAGCAGTTCTTC.

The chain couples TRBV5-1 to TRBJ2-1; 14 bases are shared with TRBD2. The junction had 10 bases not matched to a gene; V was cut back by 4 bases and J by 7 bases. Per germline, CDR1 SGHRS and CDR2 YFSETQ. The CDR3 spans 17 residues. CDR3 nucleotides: TGCGCCAGCAGCGGGACTAGCGGGAGTGTGGGTTTGAATGAGCAGTTCTTC. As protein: CASSGTSGSVGLNEQFF.

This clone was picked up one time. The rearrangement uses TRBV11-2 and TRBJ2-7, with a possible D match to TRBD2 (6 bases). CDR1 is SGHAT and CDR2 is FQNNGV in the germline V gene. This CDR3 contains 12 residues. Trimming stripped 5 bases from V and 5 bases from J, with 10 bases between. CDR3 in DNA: TGTGCCAGCAGCCAGGCGGGGAACGAGCAGTACTTC. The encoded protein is CASSQAGNEQYF.

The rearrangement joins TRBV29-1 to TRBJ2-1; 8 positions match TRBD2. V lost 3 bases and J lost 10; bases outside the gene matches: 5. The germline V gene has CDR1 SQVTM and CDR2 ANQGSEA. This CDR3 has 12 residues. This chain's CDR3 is CSVETGGLEQFF. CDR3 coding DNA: TGCAGCGTTGAGACGGGAGGGCTCGAGCAGTTCTTC.

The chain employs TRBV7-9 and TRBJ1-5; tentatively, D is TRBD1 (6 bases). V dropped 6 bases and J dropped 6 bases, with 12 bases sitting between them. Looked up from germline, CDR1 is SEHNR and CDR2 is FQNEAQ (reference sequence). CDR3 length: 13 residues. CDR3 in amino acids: CASSGGAGQPQHF. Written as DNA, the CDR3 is TGTGCCAGCAGTGGGGGGGCCGGTCAGCCCCAGCATTTT. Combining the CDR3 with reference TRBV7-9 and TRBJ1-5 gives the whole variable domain DTGVSQNPRHKITKRGQNVTFRCDPISEHNRLYWYRQTLGQGPEFLTYFQNEAQLEKSRLLSDRFSAERPKGSFSTLEIQRTEQGDSAMYLCASSGGAGQPQHFGDGTRLSIL.

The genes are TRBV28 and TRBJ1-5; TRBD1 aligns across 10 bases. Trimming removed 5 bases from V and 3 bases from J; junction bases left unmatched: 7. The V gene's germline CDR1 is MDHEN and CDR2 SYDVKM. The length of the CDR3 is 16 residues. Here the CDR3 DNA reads TGTGCCAGCAGTCTCCGGACAGGGGGGTACAATCAGCCCCAGCATTTT. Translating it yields CASSLRTGGYNQPQHF.

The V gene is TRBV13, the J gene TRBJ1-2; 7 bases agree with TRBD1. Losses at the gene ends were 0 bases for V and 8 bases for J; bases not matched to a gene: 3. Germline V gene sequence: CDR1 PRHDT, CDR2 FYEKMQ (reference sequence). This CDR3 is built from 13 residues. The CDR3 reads CASSLGRGPGYTF. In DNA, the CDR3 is TGTGCCAGCAGCTTAGGGAGGGGGCCAGGCTACACCTTC.

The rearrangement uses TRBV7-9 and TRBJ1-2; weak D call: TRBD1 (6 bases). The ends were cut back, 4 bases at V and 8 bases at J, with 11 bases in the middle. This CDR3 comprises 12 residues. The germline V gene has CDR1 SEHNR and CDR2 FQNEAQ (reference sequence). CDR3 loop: CASSYTGQGYTF. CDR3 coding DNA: TGTGCCAGCAGCTACACAGGGCAGGGCTACACCTTC.

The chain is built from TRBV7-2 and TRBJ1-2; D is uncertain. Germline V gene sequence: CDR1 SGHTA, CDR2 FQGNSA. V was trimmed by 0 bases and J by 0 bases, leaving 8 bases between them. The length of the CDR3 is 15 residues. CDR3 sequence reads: CASSLAGRTNYGYTF. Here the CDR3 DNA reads TGTGCCAGCAGCTTAGCTGGCAGAACTAACTATGGCTACACCTTC. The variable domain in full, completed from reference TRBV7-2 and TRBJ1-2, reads GAGVSQSPSNKVTEKGKDVELRCDPISGHTALYWYRQSLGQGLEFLIYFQGNSAPDKSGLPSDRFSAERTGGSVSTLTIQRTQQEDSAVYLCASSLAGRTNYGYTFGSGTRLTVV.

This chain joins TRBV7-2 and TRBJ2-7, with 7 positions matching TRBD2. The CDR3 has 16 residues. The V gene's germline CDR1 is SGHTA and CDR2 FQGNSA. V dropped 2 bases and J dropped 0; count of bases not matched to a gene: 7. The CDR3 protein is CASSLNSRGSSYEQYF. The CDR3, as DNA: TGTGCCAGCAGCTTAAATTCGCGGGGGAGCTCCTACGAGCAGTACTTC.

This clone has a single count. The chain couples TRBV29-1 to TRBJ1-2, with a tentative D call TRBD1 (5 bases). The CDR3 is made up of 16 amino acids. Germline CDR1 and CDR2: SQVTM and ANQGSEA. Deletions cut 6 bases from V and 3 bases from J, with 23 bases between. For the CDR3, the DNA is TGCAGCGTGAGTTCGAGCCCGACAGATTTCGACTATGGCTACACCTTC. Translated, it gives CSVSSSPTDFDYGYTF.

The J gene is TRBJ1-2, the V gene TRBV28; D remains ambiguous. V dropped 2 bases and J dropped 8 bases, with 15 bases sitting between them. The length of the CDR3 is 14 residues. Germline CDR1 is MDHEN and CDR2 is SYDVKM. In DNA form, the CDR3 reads TGTGCCAGCAGTTTAGCCCGGCGGGAAGTGGGCTACACCTTC. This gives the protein CASSLARREVGYTF.

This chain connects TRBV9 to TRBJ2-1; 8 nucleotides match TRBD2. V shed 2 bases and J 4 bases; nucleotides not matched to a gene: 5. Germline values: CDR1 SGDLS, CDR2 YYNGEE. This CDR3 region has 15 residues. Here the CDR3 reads CASSVGLGEYNEQFF. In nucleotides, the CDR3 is TGTGCCAGCAGCGTGGGACTAGGAGAATACAATGAGCAGTTCTTC.

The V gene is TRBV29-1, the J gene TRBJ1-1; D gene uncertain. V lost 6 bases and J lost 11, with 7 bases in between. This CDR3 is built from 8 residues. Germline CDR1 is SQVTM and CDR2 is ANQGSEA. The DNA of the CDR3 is TGCAGCGTCGAGCCTGCTTTCTTT. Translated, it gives CSVEPAFF.

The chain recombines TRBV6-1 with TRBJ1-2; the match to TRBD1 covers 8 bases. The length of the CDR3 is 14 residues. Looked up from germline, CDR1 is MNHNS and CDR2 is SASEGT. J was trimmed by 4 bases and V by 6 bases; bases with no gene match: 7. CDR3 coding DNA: TGTGCCAGCAGAGAGACAGGGGCCCTCTATGGCTACACCTTC. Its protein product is CASRETGALYGYTF.

DNA of the CDR3: TGTGCCAGCAGCCCTACAGGGACCTACGAGCAGTACTTC. It codes for CASSPTGTYEQYF. The chain joins TRBV5-5 to TRBJ2-7, with D possibly being TRBD1 (6 bases). CDR3 size: 13 residues. Germline V gene sequence: CDR1 SGHKS, CDR2 YYEKEE (reference sequence). Trimming removed 4 bases at V and 2 bases at J, with 10 bases between.

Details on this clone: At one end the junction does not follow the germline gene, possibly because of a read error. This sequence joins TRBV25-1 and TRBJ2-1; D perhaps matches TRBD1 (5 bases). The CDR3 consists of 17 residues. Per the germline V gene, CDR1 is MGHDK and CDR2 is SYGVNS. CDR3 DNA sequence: TGTGCCAGCAGTGTATTTGTGTTGACAGCCTCCTTCAATGAGCAGTTCTTC. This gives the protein CASSVFVLTASFNEQFF. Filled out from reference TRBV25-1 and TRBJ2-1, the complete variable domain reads EADIYQTPRYLVIGTGKKITLECSQTMGHDKMYWYQQDPGMELHLIHYSYGVNSTEKGDLSSESTVSRIRTEHFPLTLESARPSHTSQYLCASSVFVLTASFNEQFFGPGTRLTVL.